Below, 29 T cell receptor beta chains from the same sample are listed, as sequenced in a study of blood T cells in healthy people across ages. A second PCR of roughly 7 to 11 cycles used a sample-barcoded 5' primer and a J-beta primer mix. TCRdb re-derived calls from the 5' RACE reads in MiXCR, one entry per CDR3 protein. The data show approximately 900,000 distinct CDR3 sequences, 29% seen once. The sample also formed part of further work on T cells of mothers and their children.

Sequencing was performed on blood. The receptors here all came from a woman in her thirties or forties in good health.

This clonotype was counted only a few times. J is TRBJ2-5 and V is TRBV5-1; TRBD2 agrees at 14 bases. There are 17 residues in the CDR3. V lost 4 bases to trimming and J lost 1 base; unmatched junction nucleotides: 6. Germline V gives CDR1 SGHRS, CDR2 YFSETQ. The CDR3 reads CASSTGLAGVTQETQYF. CDR3 in DNA: TGCGCCAGCAGCACGGGACTAGCGGGGGTAACCCAAGAGACCCAGTACTTC.

This clonotype was counted a few times. The rearrangement uses TRBV20-1 and TRBJ1-2; D might be TRBD1 (5 bases). The length of the CDR3 is 14 residues. Germline V lookup: CDR1 DFQATT, CDR2 SNEGSKA (reference sequence). V lost 3 bases and J lost 2, with 13 bases in between. Here the CDR3 DNA reads TGCAGTGCTAGGTTGCCGGGGCGGAACTATGGCTACACCTTC. Translated: CSARLPGRNYGYTF.

This clonotype has only a few counts. V gene TRBV5-1 combines with J gene TRBJ2-3; D uncertain. Germline CDR1 and CDR2: SGHRS and YFSETQ. The CDR3 runs 16 residues. Deletions cut 4 bases from V and 4 bases from J, with 19 bases between. The CDR3 region is CASSDQETSGADTQYF. CDR3 DNA sequence: TGCGCCAGCAGCGATCAGGAGACTTCAGGCGCAGATACGCAGTATTTT. Full variable domain (missing parts from reference TRBV5-1 and TRBJ2-3): KAGVTQTPRYLIKTRGQQVTLSCSPISGHRSVSWYQQTPGQGLQFLFEYFSETQRNKGNFPGRFSGRQFSNSRSEMNVSTLELGDSALYLCASSDQETSGADTQYFGPGTRLTVL.

Only a few counts were recorded for this clonotype. The rearrangement links TRBV6-5 to TRBJ2-4, with 8 bases lining up with TRBD1. The V and J ends lost 4 bases and 7 bases, in that order; junction bases with no gene match: 15. CDR1 is MNHEY, CDR2 SVGAGI, per germline. There are 17 residues in the CDR3. This CDR3 is CASSSGETGVGKNIQYF. The CDR3 nucleotides are TGTGCCAGCAGTTCCGGGGAGACAGGGGTGGGAAAGAACATTCAGTACTTC.

This chain uses TRBV15 with TRBJ1-5; D may be TRBD1 (5 bases). The V and J ends lost 0 bases and 5 bases respectively, with 11 bases between them. Germline CDR1 is LNHNV and CDR2 is YYDKDF (reference sequence). The CDR3 contains 15 residues. CDR3 sequence: CATSRDKQEHQPQHF. The DNA for the CDR3 is TGTGCCACCAGCAGAGATAAACAGGAGCATCAGCCCCAGCATTTT.

The J gene is TRBJ1-1, the V gene TRBV10-3; weak D call: TRBD1 (5 bases). Trimming took 4 bases from V and 5 from J, leaving 11 bases between them. The length of the CDR3 is 13 residues. The V gene's germline CDR1 is ENHRY and CDR2 SYGVKD. CDR3 residues: CAISAGVETEAFF. The CDR3 bases are TGTGCCATCAGTGCGGGGGTCGAAACTGAAGCTTTCTTT.

This sequence joins TRBV20-1 and TRBJ2-5; no firm D call. Trimming left V 5 bases short and J 5 bases short, with 15 bases between. Looked up from germline, CDR1 is DFQATT and CDR2 is SNEGSKA (reference sequence). This CDR3 is 13 amino acids long. The CDR3 sequence is CSAAAARWETQYF. The CDR3 DNA reads TGCAGTGCTGCAGCTGCGCGCTGGGAGACCCAGTACTTC.

In its sample, this clonotype was seen many times. The chain combines TRBV28 with TRBJ2-4; 7 bases agree with TRBD2. The V and J ends lost 3 bases and 0 bases, in that order; junction bases with no gene match: 14. Germline assignment: CDR1 MDHEN and CDR2 SYDVKM. The CDR3 runs 19 residues. In DNA, the CDR3 is TGTGCCAGCAGTTTGGGGGGGTTAAACACACCTCTAGCCAAAAACATTCAGTACTTC. Its protein is CASSLGGLNTPLAKNIQYF.

The chain links TRBV29-1 to TRBJ2-5; 8 bases map to TRBD2. This CDR3 comprises 13 residues. Germline CDR1 and CDR2: SQVTM and ANQGSEA. V lost 4 bases, J lost 5 bases, and 6 bases stayed unmatched. CDR3 DNA: TGCAGCGTTGGGGAGCAGCGGGGGGAGACCCAGTACTTC. Its protein is CSVGEQRGETQYF.

V gene TRBV12-3 or TRBV12-4 combines with J gene TRBJ2-3; 7 bases are a match to TRBD2. The J segment lost 8 bases and the V segment lost 2 bases, leaving 13 bases of the junction unmatched. The CDR3 consists of 16 residues. DNA of the CDR3: TGTGCCAGCAGTTTAAGTCTTGGGCTAGCGGTGGGTACGCAGTATTTT. Amino acids: CASSLSLGLAVGTQYF.

The rearrangement uses TRBV7-2 and TRBJ2-1; no definite D call. Germline V gene sequence: CDR1 SGHTA, CDR2 FQGNSA. There are 13 residues in the CDR3. Trimming pared 0 bases from V and 9 bases from J, leaving 9 bases between. CDR3 loop: CASSLALWSEQFF. CDR3 nucleotides: TGTGCCAGCAGCTTAGCGCTGTGGAGTGAGCAGTTCTTC.

This clonotype has only a few counts. The chain has TRBV5-1 and TRBJ1-2; 9 bases are a match to TRBD1. The CDR3 extends over 14 amino acids. The germline V gene has CDR1 SGHRS and CDR2 YFSETQ. The V segment lost 0 bases and the J segment 7 bases; nucleotides outside the gene matches: 4. DNA for the CDR3: TGCGCCAGCAGCTTGGAGGGACAGGGTTCTGGCTACACCTTC. Translation gives CASSLEGQGSGYTF.

This clonotype was counted ten times or more. V gene TRBV12-3 or TRBV12-4 combines with J gene TRBJ2-7; 7 bases are a match to TRBD1. Trimming took 6 bases from V and 2 from J; bases not matched to a gene: 7. CDR3 size: 14 residues. CDR3 in DNA: TGTGCCAGCAGCTTCAGACAGGGTCCCTACGAGCAGTACTTC. Translated, it gives CASSFRQGPYEQYF.

This clonotype has ten or more counts. CDR3 protein: CAISGGLVAGKTSYNEQFF. The CDR3 region has the DNA TGTGCCATCAGTGGGGGTTTGGTAGCGGGTAAGACTAGCTACAATGAGCAGTTCTTC. The J gene is TRBJ2-1, the V gene TRBV10-3; 7 bases are a match to TRBD2. CDR1 and CDR2 (germline): ENHRY, SYGVKD. With V trimmed by 4 bases and J by 3 bases, 18 bases remained unmatched. The CDR3 is 19 amino acids.

On this clonotype itself: This sequence may be a read error, since a much larger clone differs from it by one base. This sequence joins TRBV24-1 and TRBJ2-3; D may match TRBD1 or TRBD2 (5 bases each). With 0 bases removed from V and 1 base from J, the gap between germline ends came to 7 bases. This CDR3 is 15 amino acids long. In germline, CDR1 is KGHDR, CDR2 SFDVKD. The CDR3: CATSDLGDGTDTQYF. Written as DNA, the CDR3 is TGTGCCACCAGTGATTTGGGGGACGGCACAGATACGCAGTATTTT.

Turning to this clonotype: A read error may be the cause here, since a much bigger clone is one base away. The chain recombines TRBV12-5 with TRBJ2-5; possibly TRBD1 for D (5 bases). In germline, CDR1 is LGHNT, CDR2 FRNRAP. The CDR3 spans 13 residues. V was cut by 6 bases and J by 11 bases, with 19 bases left in between. CDR3 in DNA: TGTGCTAGTGGGCGTCAGGGCCTCCATGAGCAGTACTTC. Translating it yields CASGRQGLHEQYF.

This chain links TRBV12-3 or TRBV12-4 with TRBJ2-1; tentative D call: TRBD2 (5 bases). The J call is in doubt because the DNA end fits TRBJ2-7 better. This CDR3 is built from 14 residues. DNA of the CDR3: TGTGCCAGCAGTTTAAGGGCTAGCTACAATGAGCAGTACTTC. This codes for CASSLRASYNEQYF.

This clonotype was counted at least ten times. The CDR3 region is CASSATSGQGNTDTQYF. The CDR3 coding sequence is TGTGCCAGCAGCGCTACCTCGGGACAGGGTAACACAGATACGCAGTATTTT. The rearrangement joins TRBV9 to TRBJ2-3, with 9 bases matching TRBD1. Trimming removed 3 bases from V and 2 bases from J; junction bases left unmatched: 10. Germline V gene data show CDR1 as SGDLS and CDR2 as YYNGEE. CDR3 length equals 17 residues.

This clonotype was counted between two and nine times. DNA of the CDR3: TGTGCCAGCAGTCTCGGGACTAGCGGAGGGGGCTACGAGCAGTACTTC. Amino acid sequence: CASSLGTSGGGYEQYF. The V gene is TRBV2, the J gene TRBJ2-7; 11 bases agree with TRBD2. V dropped 5 bases and J dropped 3; count of bases not matched to a gene: 9. Germline V CDR1 and CDR2: SNHLY, FYNNEI. The CDR3 loop spans 16 amino acids.

For this clonotype: Compared with germline, one end of the junction differs, possibly owing to a read error. The chain carries TRBV6-5 and TRBJ1-2; the match to TRBD1 covers 11 bases. Germline lookup yields CDR1 MNHEY and CDR2 SVGAGI. CDR3 length equals 16 residues. CDR3 DNA: TGTGCCAACAGTTACGACGGACAGGGGGCCTTCTATGGCTACACCTTC. It codes for CANSYDGQGAFYGYTF.

The sample holds a few counts of this clonotype. The chain recombines TRBV30 with TRBJ1-2; D is perhaps TRBD1 (5 bases). The CDR3 loop spans 17 amino acids. The germline V and J ends were trimmed by 4 bases and 2 bases, with 23 bases remaining between them. Germline assignment: CDR1 GTSNPN and CDR2 SVGIG (reference sequence). CDR3 DNA sequence: TGTGCCTGGAAAATCTTGGTAGGGGCCCGGGGAAACTATGGCTACACCTTC. It codes for CAWKILVGARGNYGYTF.

The table lists this clonotype with a few counts. The chain couples TRBV5-1 to TRBJ1-5; the match to TRBD1 covers 8 bases. After removal of 4 bases from V and 7 bases from J, the junction contained 13 bases not matched to a gene. Germline assignment: CDR1 SGHRS and CDR2 YFSETQ. The CDR3 length is 16 residues. As DNA, the CDR3 is TGCGCCAGCAGCCCGGGACAGGAGATAATAGGGCAGCCCCAGCATTTT. It is translated as CASSPGQEIIGQPQHF.

This clonotype was seen more than once but under ten times. The V and J genes are TRBV10-3 and TRBJ1-1; D possibly corresponds to TRBD1 (5 bases). V was cut by 10 bases and J by 7 bases, with 22 bases left in between. This CDR3 has 14 amino acids. Per germline, CDR1 ENHRY and CDR2 SYGVKD. CDR3 region: CATGTGTVVFEAFF. CDR3 sequence (DNA): TGTGCCACCGGAACCGGGACCGTAGTATTTGAAGCTTTCTTT.

This clonotype occurred a few times. The chain links TRBV4-3 to TRBJ1-2; possibly TRBD1 for D (6 bases). This CDR3 spans 17 amino acids. Germline CDR1 reads LGHNA; CDR2 reads YSLEER. The V gene lost 1 base and the J gene lost 12 bases, with 27 bases spanning the gap. The CDR3 sequence is CASSQGLVFGGAVADTF. Here the CDR3 DNA reads TGCGCCAGCAGCCAAGGTCTTGTGTTTGGGGGCGCCGTGGCAGACACCTTC.

The table lists this clonotype with many counts. The chain joins TRBV14 to TRBJ2-7; D is ambiguous. Germline assignment: CDR1 SGHDN and CDR2 FVKESK. The CDR3 length is 14 residues. The V and J ends lost 4 bases and 6 bases respectively, with 16 bases between them. CDR3 coding DNA: TGTGCCAGCAGCCTACTTGACGTTAGGAGCGAGCAGTACTTC. Amino acids: CASSLLDVRSEQYF. The full variable domain, with the rest looked up from reference TRBV14 and TRBJ2-7, is EAGVTQFPSHSVIEKGQTVTLRCDPISGHDNLYWYRRVMGKEIKFLLHFVKESKQDESGMPNNRFLAERTGGTYSTLKVQPAELEDSGVYFCASSLLDVRSEQYFGPGTRLTVT.

This clonotype appeared a single time. The rearrangement joins TRBV20-1 to TRBJ1-1; D gene ambiguous. Per the germline V gene, CDR1 is DFQATT and CDR2 is SNEGSKA (reference sequence). V lost 2 bases to trimming and J lost 1 base, with 8 bases between them. The CDR3 consists of 13 residues. CDR3 sequence (DNA): TGCAGTGCTAGATTTGGGCAGAACACTGAAGCTTTCTTT. Translated: CSARFGQNTEAFF.

This chain connects TRBV20-1 to TRBJ2-6; 7 bases are a match to TRBD1. The germline V gene has CDR1 DFQATT and CDR2 SNEGSKA (reference sequence). J lost 1 base, V lost 0 bases, and 6 bases had no gene match. The CDR3 has 17 amino acids. CDR3 in DNA: TGCAGTGCTAGAGACGGGACAGCCCCTTCTGGGGCCAACGTCCTGACTTTC. It yields the protein CSARDGTAPSGANVLTF.

V gene TRBV6-4 combines with J gene TRBJ2-4, with D perhaps assigned TRBD1 or TRBD2 (5 bases each). The assigned J gene may be wrong: the sequence end matches TRBJ2-7 better. Germline assignment: CDR1 MRHNA and CDR2 SNTAGT. This CDR3 is 11 amino acids long. CDR3 bases: TGTGCCATCAGGGACGATTACGAGCAGTACTTC. Its protein product is CAIRDDYEQYF.

This clonotype was recorded a few times. The genes are TRBV2 and TRBJ1-6; D remains unclear. The V and J ends lost 8 bases and 5 bases respectively, with 7 bases between them. Germline loops: CDR1 SNHLY, CDR2 FYNNEI. The CDR3 is 12 amino acids. CDR3 DNA sequence: TGTGCCAGCGGTCGGGATAATTCACCCCTCCACTTT. Translating it yields CASGRDNSPLHF.